This is a list of T cell receptor beta chains from one sample in a study of blood T cell repertoires in COVID-19. This table comes from immunoSEQ multiplex PCR, and its TCRdb copy is limited to in-frame clones, with some not included. Here the sample spans just under 45,000 clones, about 86% being singletons. The sample consisted of peripheral blood. Receptor source: a man aged 35 to 55 with COVID-19, enrolled during active disease. Both conserved end residues are part of each CDR3. The order of the fields is D gene, J gene, clone size, V gene, CDR3 DNA, CDR3 protein. D genes are given only for firm matches. Size is stated for part of the rows, as once, few or many counts, or as a class when the clone is expanded.

TRBD1	TRBJ2-1	-	TRBV15	TGTGCCACCAGCAGAGATCGAGGACAGGGGGTCCATGAGCAGTTCTTC	CATSRDRGQGVHEQFF
-	TRBJ1-2	-	TRBV11-3	TGTGCCAGCAGCTTATATCCCTCTTATGGCTACACCTTC	CASSLYPSYGYTF
-	TRBJ2-7	-	TRBV5-4	TGTGCCAGCAGCCGGGGACTGGACGAGCAGTACTTC	CASSRGLDEQYF
-	TRBJ2-6	-	TRBV3-1/TRBV3-2	TGTGCCAGCAGCCAAGGAGTAAGCTCTGGGGCCAACGTCCTGACTTTC	CASSQGVSSGANVLTF
-	TRBJ1-1	-	TRBV27	TGTGCCAGCCGGTGGGGAGTGAACACTGAAGCTTTCTTT	CASRWGVNTEAFF
TRBD2	TRBJ2-3	few	TRBV7-2	TGTGCCAGCAGCTTAGGGACTAGCGATAGGGATACGCAGTATTTT	CASSLGTSDRDTQYF
-	TRBJ2-7	-	TRBV30	TGTGCCTGGAATTTGGGGGCGTCCTACGAGCAGTACTTC	CAWNLGASYEQYF
-	TRBJ1-5	-	TRBV6-1	TGTGCCAGCAGTGAAGCGGGGGGGAATCAGCCCCAGCATTTT	CASSEAGGNQPQHF
-	TRBJ2-1	-	TRBV4-2	TGTGCCAGCAGCCCGCGCTTAGGCGGGGCCTCACTCAATGAGCAGTTCTTC	CASSPRLGGASLNEQFF
-	TRBJ1-2	-	TRBV30	TGTGCCTGGATTGGTCCGGGAGGCTACACCTTC	CAWIGPGGYTF
TRBD1	TRBJ1-1	-	TRBV12-3/TRBV12-4	TGTGCCAGCAGACCACAGGGGACTGAAGCTTTCTTT	CASRPQGTEAFF
TRBD2	TRBJ2-7	-	TRBV7-8	TGTGCCAGCAGCTTAGGTCGACTAGCGGCATCCTACGAGCAGTACTTC	CASSLGRLAASYEQYF
TRBD1	TRBJ1-4	-	TRBV11-1	TGTGCCAGCAGCCCTGGACAGGGGGAGGAAAAACTGTTTTTT	CASSPGQGEEKLFF
-	TRBJ2-5	-	TRBV9	TGTGCCAGCAGCGTAGCCGCGACAGAACAAGAGACCCAGTACTTC	CASSVAATEQETQYF
TRBD2	TRBJ2-7	-	TRBV7-2	TGTGCCAGCAGCTTGGAACTAGCGGGAGGCGGCGAGCAGTACTTC	CASSLELAGGGEQYF
TRBD1	TRBJ2-1	-	TRBV19	TGTGCCAGTAGACAGGGGGCTTTCGGCTCCTACAATGAGCAGTTCTTC	CASRQGAFGSYNEQFF
-	TRBJ1-2	-	TRBV27	TGTGCCAGCAGGGCCCGGAATGGACAGATCTATGGCTACACCTTC	CASRARNGQIYGYTF
-	TRBJ1-2	-	TRBV4-1	TGCGCCAGCAGCCAAGACGGAGGACGGGCTAGGGGCTACACCTTC	CASSQDGGRARGYTF
-	TRBJ2-1	once	TRBV12-3/TRBV12-4	TGTGCCAGCAGTTCGACAGGTACTCAGTTCTTC	CASSSTGTQFF
TRBD1	TRBJ1-2	-	TRBV19	TGTGCCAGTAGTTTAGACAGGGCTGATGGCTACACCTTC	CASSLDRADGYTF
TRBD2	TRBJ2-1	-	TRBV15	TGTGCCACCAGCAGAGATCTAGCGGGAGCTGGGAATGAGCAGTTCTTC	CATSRDLAGAGNEQFF
-	TRBJ2-7	-	TRBV7-9	TGTGCCAGTAACACGAGGGGGTACGAGCAGTACTTC	CASNTRGYEQYF
-	TRBJ1-3	-	TRBV2	TGTGCCAGCGGGAGGGACGTAAGCTCTGGAAACACCATATATTTT	CASGRDVSSGNTIYF
-	TRBJ1-2	-	TRBV19	TGTGCCAGTAGTATGGACAGAGGTGGGGGCTACACCTTC	CASSMDRGGGYTF
TRBD2	TRBJ2-1	-	TRBV28	TGTGCCAGCAACACCCTCATGCTAGCGGGGGGCTACAATGAGCAGTTCTTC	CASNTLMLAGGYNEQFF
-	TRBJ1-1	-	TRBV24-1	TGTGCCACCAGTGACAATGACAGATCTGAAGCTTTCTTT	CATSDNDRSEAFF
-	TRBJ1-2	-	TRBV14	TGTGCCAGCAGCCATTATTCCGGCTATGGCTACACCTTC	CASSHYSGYGYTF
-	TRBJ2-7	-	TRBV12-3/TRBV12-4	TGTGCCAGCAGTTTGCATAGCCCCTACGAGCAGTACTTC	CASSLHSPYEQYF
TRBD1	TRBJ1-1	-	TRBV5-8	TGTGCCAGCAGCTTGGGGTTGACAGGGGTAGCTTTCTTT	CASSLGLTGVAFF
-	TRBJ1-2	-	TRBV19	TGTGCCAGTAGTATTGGACTTCCCCCGCTCGTCTATGGCTACACCTTC	CASSIGLPPLVYGYTF
TRBD2	TRBJ2-5	-	TRBV7-6	TGTGCCAGCGGCCAACTAGCGGGAGGTAAAGAGACCCAGTACTTC	CASGQLAGGKETQYF
-	TRBJ1-6	-	TRBV2	TGTGCCAGCAGTGATCGTACCGGGAATTCACCCCTCCACTTT	CASSDRTGNSPLHF
-	TRBJ2-1	-	TRBV11-3	TGTGCCAGCAGCCTCGCGCCAGCGACTGAGCAGTTCTTC	CASSLAPATEQFF
TRBD1	TRBJ2-7	once	TRBV5-1	TGCGCCAGCAGCCCACAGGTAGGGGGCGATTCCTACGAGCAGTACTTC	CASSPQVGGDSYEQYF
TRBD1	TRBJ2-7	-	TRBV7-8	TGTGCCAGCAGCTCGGGGACAGGGGGCAAGTCCTACGAGCAGTACTTC	CASSSGTGGKSYEQYF
-	TRBJ1-2	-	TRBV11-3	TGTGCCAGCAGCTTAGGGACAGACTCCGCTGGCTACACCTTC	CASSLGTDSAGYTF
-	TRBJ2-2	-	TRBV3-1/TRBV3-2	TGTGCCAGCAGCCCCCAGGGGTCCGGGGAGCTGTTTTTT	CASSPQGSGELFF
TRBD1	TRBJ1-3	-	TRBV6-6	TGTGCCAGCGCCGACAGGGGCACTGGAAACACCATATATTTT	CASADRGTGNTIYF
TRBD1	TRBJ1-4	-	TRBV20-1	TGCAGTGCGAGTCCATACAGGGGAAGGAATGAAAAACTGTTTTTT	CSASPYRGRNEKLFF
-	TRBJ1-5	once	TRBV30	TGTGCCTGGAGTGTCCCCGGCGGGAGCAATCAGCCCCAGCATTTT	CAWSVPGGSNQPQHF
TRBD2	TRBJ2-5	-	TRBV20-1	TGCAGCGGGGGGCAAGAGACCCAGTACTTC	CSGGQETQYF
TRBD1	TRBJ1-1	-	TRBV29-1	TGCAGCGTGGACAGGAGTTCAGGAAACACTGAAGCTTTCTTT	CSVDRSSGNTEAFF
TRBD1	TRBJ2-2	-	TRBV4-1	TGCGCCAGCAGTCCCGGGACAGGGACCGGGGAGCTGTTTTTT	CASSPGTGTGELFF
TRBD1	TRBJ2-4	-	TRBV27	TGTGCCAGCAGTCCGTCGCGGTGGGACAGGGGAAATATAGCCAAAAACATTCAGTACTTC	CASSPSRWDRGNIAKNIQYF
-	TRBJ1-1	-	TRBV18	TGTGCCAGCTCACCAATCTGGCAGGGCACTGAAGCTTTCTTT	CASSPIWQGTEAFF
TRBD1	TRBJ1-2	-	TRBV29-1	TGCAGCGTAGAAAGACCGGGACAGGGATTCTCGCCGGGCGGCTACACCTTC	CSVERPGQGFSPGGYTF
TRBD1	TRBJ1-3	-	TRBV18	TGTGCCAGCTCCGACAGGGGGCTTGGAAACACCATATATTTT	CASSDRGLGNTIYF
TRBD2	TRBJ2-2	-	TRBV2	TGTGCCAGCACTTTGACTAGCGGGAGCGCGAACACCGGGGAGCTGTTTTTT	CASTLTSGSANTGELFF
TRBD1	TRBJ1-4	few	TRBV28	TGTGCCAGCAGTTTAGGTACAGGGGGCGCGTCTGAAAAACTGTTTTTT	CASSLGTGGASEKLFF
-	TRBJ2-7	few	TRBV3-1/TRBV3-2	TGTGCCAGCAGCCACGGGGGACAGTCCTACGAGCAGTACTTC	CASSHGGQSYEQYF
TRBD1	TRBJ1-1	-	TRBV5-1	TGCGCCAGCAGCAGGGGACAGGGGGCGTCTGAAGCTTTCTTT	CASSRGQGASEAFF
TRBD1	TRBJ2-7	-	TRBV9	TGTGCCAGCAGCGTAGTCTCAGGGGGCGGGCAGTACTTC	CASSVVSGGGQYF
-	TRBJ2-2	-	TRBV7-2	TGTGCCAGCAGCTTACGGGGGGCACCGAACACCGGGGAGCTGTTTTTT	CASSLRGAPNTGELFF
TRBD2	TRBJ2-3	few	TRBV3-1/TRBV3-2	TGTGCCAGCAGCCAAGACTGGTCGGGGACTAGCGGAAGGGAGACAGATACGCAGTATTTT	CASSQDWSGTSGRETDTQYF
-	TRBJ2-7	-	TRBV4-1	TGCGCCAGCAGCGCCAGGGGGGCACCCTCCTACGAGCAGTACTTC	CASSARGAPSYEQYF
-	TRBJ1-3	-	TRBV5-3	TGTGCCAGAAGCTTGGTGGGAACCCAACAGCGGATAGGAAGAAACACCATATATTTT	CARSLVGTQQRIGRNTIYF
TRBD2	TRBJ2-4	-	TRBV7-3	TGTGCCAGCAGCCCAGGACTAGCGGGGATAAACATTCAGTACTTC	CASSPGLAGINIQYF
-	TRBJ2-7	-	TRBV9	TGTGCCAGCAGCGCCCAATGGGGGGGCGACGAGCAGTACTTC	CASSAQWGGDEQYF
TRBD2	TRBJ2-3	-	TRBV11-2	TGTGCCAGCAGCTTAGGGTCGAGCGGGAGATATACAGATACGCAGTATTTT	CASSLGSSGRYTDTQYF
-	TRBJ1-5	-	TRBV2	TGTGCCAGCAGTGAGTGGACAGGCAATCAGCCCCAGCATTTT	CASSEWTGNQPQHF